The T cell receptor (beta chain) described here comes from a study of T cell responses to AZD1222 COVID-19 vaccine. General observations from the study: Seropositivity was recorded at baseline in only 6 or 7 AZD1222 recipients. All repertoire sampling was performed exclusively after the peak T cell response. Spike-specific TCR breadth and depth rose after two AZD1222 doses.

Profiled with immunoSEQ multiplex PCR; TCRdb holds only in-frame clones, not every one. The profile shows approximately 60,000 clones, roughly 84% of them singletons. The germline V gene encodes CDR1 MNHEY and CDR2 SMNVEV (reference sequence). Trimming took 5 bases from V and 9 from J, leaving 17 bases between them. CDR3 length: 14 amino acids. As for this clone: Its antigen is unknown.

The clonotype comes from an adult in good health. The V gene is TRBV27, the J gene TRBJ2-4; a possible D gene is TRBD2 (5 bases). The material sequenced was peripheral blood, taken on day 0 of AZD1222 vaccination. CDR3 DNA sequence: TGTGCCAGCAGTCCCACCACTCCGGGAAGCATTCAGTACTTC. Encoded protein: CASSPTTPGSIQYF.